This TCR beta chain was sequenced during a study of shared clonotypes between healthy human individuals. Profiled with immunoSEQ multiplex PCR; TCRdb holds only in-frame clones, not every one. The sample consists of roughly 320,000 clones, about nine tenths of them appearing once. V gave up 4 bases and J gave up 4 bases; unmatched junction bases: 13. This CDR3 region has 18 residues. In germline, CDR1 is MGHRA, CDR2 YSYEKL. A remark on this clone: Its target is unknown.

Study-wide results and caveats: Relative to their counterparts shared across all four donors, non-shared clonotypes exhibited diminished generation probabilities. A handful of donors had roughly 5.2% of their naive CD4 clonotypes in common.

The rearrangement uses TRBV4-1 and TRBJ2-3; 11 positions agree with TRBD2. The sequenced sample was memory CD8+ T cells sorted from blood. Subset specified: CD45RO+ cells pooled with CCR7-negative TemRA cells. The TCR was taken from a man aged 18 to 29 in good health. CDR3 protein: CASSRLIAGGGGADTQYF. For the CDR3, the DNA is TGCGCCAGCAGCCGTCTTATAGCGGGAGGGGGGGGCGCAGATACGCAGTATTTT.